This T cell receptor beta chain was captured by sequencing in a study of blood T cell repertoires in COVID-19. Study-level background: COVID-19 samples, acute and convalescent, were from the United States, Italy and Spain.

Trimming removed 3 bases at V and 0 bases at J, with 5 bases between. This CDR3 has 13 residues. Those enrolled, adults aged roughly 18 to 90 years, came from fewer than 25 US areas. Participants' reported clinical history set cohort assignment. Original data processing: By means of reference gene primer amplification, nucleated cell counts were estimated. The protocol was immunoSEQ multiplex PCR, while the TCRdb copy is restricted to in-frame clones and leaves out a portion. D and trimming were read from the DNA, whereas the V and J calls and clone size are those reported in that table. This sample has 400,000 to 550,000 clones, with about 90% found just once.

This sequence was found in a woman aged 18 to 35 with acute COVID-19. Material for sequencing was PBMCs or T cells enriched from blood (not recorded which). The chain combines TRBV12-3 or TRBV12-4 with TRBJ2-5; no definite D call. As DNA, the CDR3 is TGTGCCAGCAGTTTCCTAAACCAAGAGACCCAGTACTTC. Amino acids: CASSFLNQETQYF.